A single sample is the source of the 28 T cell receptor beta chains below, sequenced in a study of shared clonotypes between healthy human individuals. Terminally differentiated effector memory CD45RA+ cells were excluded from the naive CD8 cells, which were CD45RO-negative and positively selected for CCR7. Profiling relied on immunoSEQ multiplex PCR, and the TCRdb table lists in-frame clones only, not all of them. The sample holds around 2.1 million clones, 85% to 95% seen once. The sequencing input was naive CD8+ T cells from PBMCs. The receptors were sampled from a man between 18 and 29 years old in good health. Some clones in this sample may be carry-over from other donors' samples.

V usage is TRBV28 and J usage is TRBJ2-7; 7 positions agree with TRBD2. Germline V gene data show CDR1 as MDHEN and CDR2 as SYDVKM. Trimming at V came to 5 bases and at J to 11 bases, leaving 9 bases not matched to a gene. This CDR3 contains 12 residues. The CDR3, as DNA: TGTGCCAGCAGTCCTCATTACCGGGAGGAGTACTTC. It translates to CASSPHYREEYF.

In nucleotides, the CDR3 is TGTGCCAGCAGTTTCGGGTTGATGGCGGGAGGGCCGTCCGGGGAGCTGTTTTTT. Protein product: CASSFGLMAGGPSGELFF. The chain recombines TRBV27 with TRBJ2-2; 9 nucleotides agree with TRBD2. The CDR3 is 18 amino acids. Germline V gene sequence: CDR1 MNHEY, CDR2 SMNVEV (reference sequence). The junction had 14 bases not matched to a gene; V was cut back by 3 bases and J by 6 bases.

This sequence joins TRBV5-1 and TRBJ2-7; 7 nucleotides match TRBD1. Germline CDR1 and CDR2: SGHRS and YFSETQ. The J segment lost 3 bases and the V segment lost 2 bases, leaving 8 bases of the junction unmatched. The CDR3 is made up of 15 amino acids. Here the CDR3 reads CASSFRQGVLYEQYF. The CDR3 DNA reads TGCGCCAGCAGCTTTAGGCAGGGGGTCCTCTACGAGCAGTACTTC.

The chain carries TRBV7-8 and TRBJ2-1; TRBD2 might be the D (6 bases). Trimming took off 1 base at V and 8 bases at J, with 12 bases between the two ends. This CDR3 spans 14 amino acids. Germline CDR1 reads SGHVS; CDR2 reads FQNEAQ. Here the CDR3 DNA reads TGTGCCAGCAGCTTAGAATCCGGGAGCCATGAGCAGTTCTTC. This encodes CASSLESGSHEQFF.

The rearrangement joins TRBV29-1 to TRBJ1-1, with 7 bases lining up with TRBD1. The CDR3 runs to 13 residues. Trimming removed 7 bases from V and 5 bases from J; junction bases left unmatched: 10. Germline V gives CDR1 SQVTM, CDR2 ANQGSEA. CDR3: CSALGGAGTEAFF. In nucleotides, the CDR3 is TGCAGCGCCCTAGGGGGCGCGGGGACTGAAGCTTTCTTT.

This chain connects TRBV7-9 to TRBJ2-5; D is perhaps TRBD1 (5 bases). Germline V CDR1 and CDR2: SEHNR, FQNEAQ (reference sequence). V lost 2 bases to trimming and J lost 4 bases, with 11 bases between them. The CDR3 has 14 residues. The DNA of the CDR3 is TGTGCCAGCAGCTTACTGCGGACATTAGAGACCCAGTACTTC. It encodes CASSLLRTLETQYF.

The V and J genes are TRBV27 and TRBJ2-7; 7 bases match TRBD1. CDR3 length equals 14 residues. The junction had 6 bases not matched to a gene; V was cut back by 2 bases and J by 5 bases. Germline V gene sequence: CDR1 MNHEY, CDR2 SMNVEV (reference sequence). Here the CDR3 DNA reads TGTGCCAGCAGTTTAGTTAGGGGGCCAAACGAGCAGTACTTC. Its protein product is CASSLVRGPNEQYF.

This clone came up once. Distinct nucleotide sequences in the sample also encode this CDR3. This chain links TRBV19 with TRBJ2-7; possibly TRBD1 for D (6 bases). This CDR3 has 12 amino acids. V was pared by 6 bases and J by 1 base, with 7 bases between. Germline assignment: CDR1 LNHDA and CDR2 SQIVND (reference sequence). The CDR3 DNA reads TGTGCCAGTAGCACAGGGTCCTACGAGCAGTACTTC. Translation: CASSTGSYEQYF.

This sequence joins TRBV11-2 and TRBJ2-7; the D is unclear. CDR1 SGHAT and CDR2 FQNNGV come from the germline V gene. Trimming stripped 4 bases from V and 2 bases from J, with 12 bases between. The CDR3 covers 14 residues. The CDR3: CASSSGPRAYEQYF. The CDR3, as DNA: TGTGCCAGCAGCTCCGGCCCAAGGGCCTACGAGCAGTACTTC.

In this sample, this clone turned up once. This rearrangement joins TRBV4-3 to TRBJ2-7, with D perhaps given as TRBD1 or TRBD2 (5 bases each). This CDR3 is 15 amino acids long. Trimming cost V 4 bases and J 5 bases, with 18 bases left between them. The germline V gene encodes CDR1 LGHNA and CDR2 YSLEER. CDR3 sequence: CASSRPGRGFHEQYF. CDR3 DNA sequence: TGCGCCAGCAGCCGGCCAGGGCGCGGGTTTCACGAGCAGTACTTC.

The rearrangement uses TRBV27 and TRBJ2-7; tentative D call: TRBD2 (5 bases). V was cut by 6 bases and J by 3 bases, with 15 bases left in between. The CDR3 runs 14 residues. Germline CDR1 is MNHEY and CDR2 is SMNVEV (reference sequence). The DNA of the CDR3 is TGTGCCAGCAGATTGACGGGAACTGGCTACGAGCAGTACTTC. Translating it yields CASRLTGTGYEQYF.

This clone has more than one count but fewer than ten. This chain connects TRBV19 to TRBJ2-7, with D perhaps TRBD1 (6 bases). CDR3 size: 13 residues. V lost 5 bases, J lost 3 bases, and 11 bases lay in between. Germline values: CDR1 LNHDA, CDR2 SQIVND (reference sequence). The CDR3, as DNA: TGTGCCAGTAGTGTCAGACAGGACTACGAGCAGTACTTC. Protein sequence: CASSVRQDYEQYF. Drawing the rest from reference TRBV19 and TRBJ2-7, the complete variable domain is DGGITQSPKYLFRKEGQNVTLSCEQNLNHDAMYWYRQDPGQGLRLIYYSQIVNDFQKGDIAEGYSVSREKKESFPLTVTSAQKNPTAFYLCASSVRQDYEQYFGPGTRLTVT.

V gene TRBV9 combines with J gene TRBJ2-3, with D perhaps given as TRBD1 or TRBD2 (5 bases each). Germline lookup yields CDR1 SGDLS and CDR2 YYNGEE. The CDR3 sequence is 15 residues long. Trimming left V 3 bases short and J 2 bases short, with 13 bases between. The CDR3 sequence is CASSGGKGSTDTQYF. CDR3 nucleotide sequence: TGTGCCAGCAGCGGGGGGAAGGGGTCCACAGATACGCAGTATTTT. Variable domain in full (rest from reference TRBV9 and TRBJ2-3): DSGVTQTPKHLITATGQRVTLRCSPRSGDLSVYWYQQSLDQGLQFLIQYYNGEERAKGNILERFSAQQFPDLHSELNLSSLELGDSALYFCASSGGKGSTDTQYFGPGTRLTVL.

The chain employs TRBV5-1 and TRBJ2-6; tentative D call: TRBD2 (5 bases). Trimming took off 0 bases at V and 2 bases at J, with 12 bases between the two ends. The CDR3 consists of 17 residues. Germline V gene lookup returns CDR1 SGHRS and CDR2 YFSETQ. The CDR3 is CASSLERPETGANVLTF. In DNA form, the CDR3 reads TGCGCCAGCAGCTTGGAGCGGCCAGAGACTGGGGCCAACGTCCTGACTTTC.

The V gene is TRBV5-6, the J gene TRBJ2-1; the D gene is possibly TRBD2 (6 bases). Trimming pared 1 base from V and 5 bases from J, leaving 13 bases between. The CDR3 runs to 15 residues. Germline V gene sequence: CDR1 SGHDT, CDR2 YYEEEE. Written as DNA, the CDR3 is TGTGCCAGCAGCTTGAGAGGAGGGCGGGACAATGAGCAGTTCTTC. This encodes CASSLRGGRDNEQFF.

This clone has a handful of counts. The sample has other DNA sequences that encode this CDR3 too. J is TRBJ2-1 and V is TRBV9, with D possibly TRBD2 on 5 matching bases. Trimming left V 0 bases short and J 6 bases short, with 10 bases between. The CDR3 is 14 amino acids. Germline CDR1 and CDR2: SGDLS and YYNGEE. CDR3 coding DNA: TGTGCCAGCAGCGTAGGAGGGTCCACCAATGAGCAGTTCTTC. As protein: CASSVGGSTNEQFF.

The table lists this clone with a few counts. This same CDR3 is encoded by further DNA sequences in the sample. The rearrangement joins TRBV19 to TRBJ1-1; D is unclear. The V gene lost 1 base and the J gene lost 8 bases, with 8 bases spanning the gap. This CDR3 is 12 amino acids long. Germline V gene data show CDR1 as LNHDA and CDR2 as SQIVND (reference sequence). CDR3 nucleotide sequence: TGTGCCAGTAGTATAGGGCTCACGGAAGCTTTCTTT. Translating gives CASSIGLTEAFF.

This clone was seen just once. This sample includes further DNA sequences coding for the same CDR3. V gene TRBV28 combines with J gene TRBJ2-3; the D call may be TRBD1 or TRBD2 (5 bases each). This CDR3 is 13 amino acids long. The ends were cut back, 5 bases at V and 4 bases at J, with 10 bases in the middle. The germline CDR1 and CDR2 sequences are MDHEN and SYDVKM. The CDR3 reads CASSPGTADTQYF. DNA of the CDR3: TGTGCCAGCAGTCCCGGGACCGCAGATACGCAGTATTTT.

The chain recombines TRBV7-9 with TRBJ2-2; D is possibly TRBD1 (6 bases). The CDR3 extends over 16 amino acids. The ends were cut back, 4 bases at V and 5 bases at J, with 17 bases in the middle. Germline V gene data show CDR1 as SEHNR and CDR2 as FQNEAQ (reference sequence). In DNA, the CDR3 is TGTGCCAGCAGCTCCCGGACAGCCTTAATGACCGGGGAGCTGTTTTTT. The encoded protein is CASSSRTALMTGELFF.

The chain recombines TRBV28 with TRBJ1-5; D ambiguous. This CDR3 contains 14 residues. V lost 3 bases, J lost 6 bases, and 12 bases lay in between. Germline-derived CDR1 and CDR2 are MDHEN and SYDVKM. The CDR3 nucleotides are TGTGCCAGCAGTTTTCGGGTGAATCGTCAGCCCCAGCATTTT. Translation gives CASSFRVNRQPQHF.

The chain combines TRBV25-1 with TRBJ2-7; 7 bases match TRBD1. Germline V lookup: CDR1 MGHDK, CDR2 SYGVNS. The V segment lost 6 bases and the J segment 4 bases; nucleotides outside the gene matches: 9. There are 14 residues in the CDR3. This CDR3 reads CASRVSGQSYEQYF. As DNA, the CDR3 is TGTGCCAGCAGGGTTTCGGGACAGAGTTACGAGCAGTACTTC.

The chain uses TRBV19 and TRBJ1-1, with 8 bases aligning to TRBD1. The V gene end was trimmed by 3 bases and the J gene end by 1 base; junction bases not matched to a gene: 7. From germline, CDR1 is LNHDA and CDR2 SQIVND (reference sequence). This CDR3 is built from 16 residues. The CDR3 sequence is CASSIQDRVRNTEAFF. CDR3 DNA sequence: TGTGCCAGTAGTATCCAGGACAGGGTCAGGAACACTGAAGCTTTCTTT.

The chain carries TRBV7-9 and TRBJ1-1; 7 nucleotides match TRBD1. The V gene's germline CDR1 is SEHNR and CDR2 FQNEAQ (reference sequence). J gave up 4 bases and V 7 bases, and 6 bases lay outside the gene matches. CDR3 length: 13 residues. The CDR3 DNA sequence: TGTGCCAGCACATTACAGGGGCTCACTGAAGCTTTCTTT. Residues: CASTLQGLTEAFF.

The V gene is TRBV6-1, the J gene TRBJ2-2; D may correspond to TRBD1 or TRBD2 (5 bases each). With 4 bases removed from V and 4 bases from J, the gap between germline ends came to 13 bases. This CDR3 spans 15 amino acids. The germline V gene encodes CDR1 MNHNS and CDR2 SASEGT. CDR3 coding DNA: TGTGCCAGCAGTGGACATGGGACGGTCACCGGGGAGCTGTTTTTT. Translation: CASSGHGTVTGELFF.

This chain connects TRBV13 to TRBJ2-7; 11 positions agree with TRBD2. Looked up from germline, CDR1 is PRHDT and CDR2 is FYEKMQ (reference sequence). This CDR3 has 14 residues. The trim removed 5 bases at V and 9 bases at J, leaving 9 bases unmatched. The DNA of the CDR3 is TGTGCCAGCAGCACACTAGCGGGAGTGCGTAGGCAGTACTTC. Amino acid sequence: CASSTLAGVRRQYF.

The gene calls are TRBV7-8 and TRBJ2-3; no clear D. CDR3 length: 15 amino acids. V shed 5 bases and J shed 1 base, with 13 bases lying between them. The germline V gene has CDR1 SGHVS and CDR2 FQNEAQ. Here the CDR3 DNA reads TGTGCCAGCAGCCCGAAAGGGTGGGGCACAGATACGCAGTATTTT. It is translated as CASSPKGWGTDTQYF.

The rearrangement joins TRBV5-1 to TRBJ1-2; D remains ambiguous. The CDR3 runs 17 residues. The germline CDR1 and CDR2 sequences are SGHRS and YFSETQ. V lost 0 bases and J 2 bases, leaving 17 bases between the germline ends. CDR3 DNA sequence: TGCGCCAGCAGCTTGGGGCTAGTGTCTGGAGAGAACTATGGCTACACCTTC. Amino acids: CASSLGLVSGENYGYTF.

This clone came up once. The chain has TRBV28 and TRBJ2-7, with no clear D. Trimming removed 4 bases at V and 0 bases at J, with 13 bases between. Germline CDR1 MDHEN, CDR2 SYDVKM. The CDR3 has 15 amino acids. The CDR3 region has the DNA TGTGCCAGCAGTTCGTTGGCAGAGAGCTCCTACGAGCAGTACTTC. The encoded protein is CASSSLAESSYEQYF.